The present T cell receptor beta chain was sequenced within a study of T-cell reconstitution after alpha-beta-depleted transplantation in children. This clonotype was seen once. Its antigen is currently unknown. This sample's TCRbeta library carried unique molecular identifier barcodes. TCRdb passed the PCR reads through MiXCR, listing each CDR3 protein once. The sample lists about 240,000 distinct CDR3 sequences; about 25% were seen once. Trimming removed 3 bases at V and 2 bases at J, with 14 bases between. This CDR3 has 16 residues. Germline assignment: CDR1 SEHNR and CDR2 FQNEAQ (reference sequence). Study observations and caveats: TCRbeta diversity was high at day 60 in some patients (a result of surviving recipient T cells and thymic progenitors). A year post-transplant, T-cell counts and diversity derived mostly from newly produced T cells. The study reportedly traced alpha-beta T cells about two months after transplant to several hundred expanded graft clones.

This specimen consisted of PBMCs, obtained before TCRalphabeta/CD19-depleted stem cell transplant. This TCR was sampled from a girl aged 2 to 9 with Fanconi anemia, due to receive a stem cell transplant. V usage is TRBV7-9 and J usage is TRBJ2-1; D may be TRBD2 (5 bases). CDR3 coding DNA: TGTGCCAGCAGCTTGAAACTAGTTCGTACCTACAATGAGCAGTTCTTC. This encodes CASSLKLVRTYNEQFF.